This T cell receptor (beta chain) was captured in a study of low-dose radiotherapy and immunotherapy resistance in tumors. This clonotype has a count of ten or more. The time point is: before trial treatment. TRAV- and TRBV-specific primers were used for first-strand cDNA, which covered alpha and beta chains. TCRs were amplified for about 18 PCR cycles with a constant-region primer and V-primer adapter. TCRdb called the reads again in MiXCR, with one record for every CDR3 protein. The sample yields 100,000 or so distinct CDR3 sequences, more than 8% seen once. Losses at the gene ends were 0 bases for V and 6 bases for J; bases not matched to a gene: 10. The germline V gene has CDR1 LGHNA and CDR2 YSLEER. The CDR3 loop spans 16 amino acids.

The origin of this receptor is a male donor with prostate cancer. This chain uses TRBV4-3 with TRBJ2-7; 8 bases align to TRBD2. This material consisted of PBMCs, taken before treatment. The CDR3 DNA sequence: TGCGCCAGCAGCCAAGATTTCGGGAGGGCCTCTGGCGAGCAGTACTTC. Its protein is CASSQDFGRASGEQYF.